The 3 T cell receptor beta chains presented below share a single source sample, sequenced in a study of patients and donors after allogeneic stem cell transplantation. TCRdb independently ran MiXCR on the RT-PCR reads; one entry per CDR3 protein. The sample records 900,000 to 1,000,000 distinct CDR3 sequences, approximately 18% being singletons. What was sequenced was blood, either unsorted or a sorted T cell fraction (not recorded which). The receptors were sampled from a human donor who was either an allogeneic HSCT recipient or a stem cell or donor lymphocyte infusion donor (not recorded which). It is not recorded whose cells these are; they may come from a transplant donor.

This clonotype was seen a handful of times. This sequence joins TRBV5-1 and TRBJ1-1, with D unresolved. Trimming cost V 4 bases and J 0 bases, with 19 bases left between them. The germline V gene encodes CDR1 SGHRS and CDR2 YFSETQ. The CDR3 extends over 17 amino acids. DNA of the CDR3: TGCGCCAGCAGCCTTCCACGCCCCGGAGGAATGAACACTGAAGCTTTCTTT. It encodes CASSLPRPGGMNTEAFF.

This clonotype was detected only a few times. V is TRBV4-1 and J is TRBJ2-5, with D possibly TRBD2 on 6 matching bases. This CDR3 is 15 amino acids long. Germline V gene data show CDR1 as MGHRA and CDR2 as YSYEKL. Trimming stripped 0 bases from V and 1 base from J, with 9 bases between. In DNA form, the CDR3 reads TGCGCCAGCAGCCAAGACGCGGGGCCCCAAGAGACCCAGTACTTC. Encoded protein: CASSQDAGPQETQYF.

Concerning this clonotype: The junction does not match germline at one end; this may be a read error. This rearrangement joins TRBV5-6 to TRBJ2-5; D gene unclear. The CDR3 totals 16 residues. The germline V gene has CDR1 SGHDT and CDR2 YYEEEE. CDR3 nucleotide sequence: TGTGCCAGCAGCTTGGGTACGGCAGCCCTGACGGAGAACCAGTACTTC. Protein: CASSLGTAALTENQYF.